Listed below are T cell receptor beta chains from one sample, sequenced in a study of OX40 agonist ivuxolimab in advanced cancers. TCRdb's table, derived via immunoSEQ multiplex PCR, lists solely in-frame clones and lacks some. The profile shows about 82,000 clones, 85% of them singletons. Material: CD4+ or CD8+ T cells sorted from blood, obtained in a trial of the OX40 agonist ivuxolimab. The receptors shown here come from an adult with an advanced solid tumor such as melanoma, head and neck, liver or kidney cancer. Both conserved end residues are part of each CDR3. D genes are given only for firm matches. Expanded clones are given a class, and other clones once, few, many or no size at all.

>TRBJ1-2|.|TRBV19|few
CASRGRLEGDYGYTF
TGTGCCAGCAGGGGTCGGCTTGAGGGCGACTATGGCTACACCTTC
>TRBJ1-2|.|TRBV28|.
CASSFPTRGRTLNYGYTF
TGTGCCAGCAGTTTCCCAACACGGGGCAGAACTTTAAATTATGGCTACACCTTC
>TRBJ2-7|TRBD1|TRBV10-1|.
CASRESGQGNEQYF
TGCGCCAGCAGGGAATCGGGACAGGGGAACGAGCAGTACTTC
>TRBJ2-7|.|TRBV5-1|.
CASSLGPLEQYF
TGCGCCAGCAGCTTAGGGCCTCTCGAGCAGTACTTC
>TRBJ1-6|TRBD1|TRBV29-1|.
CSVGATGTENSPLHF
TGCAGCGTTGGGGCGACCGGGACAGAGAATTCACCCCTCCACTTT
>TRBJ1-4|.|TRBV19|.
CASNEGSTNEKLFF
TGTGCCAGTAACGAGGGTTCCACTAATGAAAAACTGTTTTTT
>TRBJ1-1|.|TRBV7-7|.
CASSLSLDTEAFF
TGTGCCAGCAGCCTCAGTCTAGACACTGAAGCTTTCTTT
>TRBJ1-1|.|TRBV9|.
CASSVGGDTRAEAFF
TGTGCCAGCAGCGTTGGGGGGGACACAAGAGCTGAAGCTTTCTTT
>TRBJ1-6|.|TRBV5-1|.
CASSLGVTLNSLHF
TGCGCCAGCAGCTTGGGAGTGACGTTGAACTCCCTCCACTTT
>TRBJ2-4|TRBD2|TRBV19|.
CASSQGLLAKNIQYF
TGTGCCAGTAGTCAGGGACTATTAGCCAAAAACATTCAGTACTTC
>TRBJ2-3|.|TRBV5-1|few
CASSPGHRTDTQYF
TGCGCCAGCAGCCCGGGACACCGCACAGATACGCAGTATTTT
>TRBJ2-5|.|TRBV6-1|once
CASSLNWGQETQYF
TGTGCCAGCAGTTTGAATTGGGGTCAAGAGACCCAGTACTTC
>TRBJ1-6|.|TRBV19|.
CPLANGSPLHF
TGTCCTTTGGCGAACGGTTCCCCCCTCCACTTT
>TRBJ1-6|TRBD1|TRBV5-4|.
CASSTFLAGGPLHF
TGTGCCAGCAGCACTTTTCTAGCAGGGGGACCCCTCCACTTT
>TRBJ2-1|.|TRBV27|.
CASSSSRSSYNEQFF
TGTGCCAGCAGTTCCTCACGGAGCTCCTACAATGAGCAGTTCTTC
>TRBJ1-1|.|TRBV11-1|.
CASSLPGRTNRNTEAFF
TGTGCCAGCAGCTTACCGGGACGGACAAACCGGAACACTGAAGCTTTCTTT
>TRBJ1-3|.|TRBV11-2|.
CASRTRNSGNTIYF
TGTGCCAGCAGGACCAGGAACTCTGGAAACACCATATATTTT
>TRBJ1-3|TRBD1|TRBV6-6|few
CASSYGQGAPGNTIYF
TGTGCCAGCAGTTACGGGCAGGGGGCGCCCGGAAACACCATATATTTT
>TRBJ1-2|.|TRBV5-1|.
CASSLAPFSNYGYTF
TGCGCCAGCAGCTTGGCACCGTTTAGCAACTATGGCTACACCTTC
>TRBJ1-2|TRBD1|TRBV5-1|.
CASSLGQGNGYTF
TGCGCCAGCAGCTTGGGACAGGGGAACGGCTACACCTTC
>TRBJ2-1|TRBD2|TRBV12-5|.
CASGLPSQWGGVDEQFF
TGTGCTAGTGGTTTGCCCAGCCAGTGGGGGGGAGTCGATGAGCAGTTCTTC
>TRBJ2-5|.|TRBV7-9|.
CASSLGGIQETQYF
TGTGCCAGCAGCTTAGGGGGGATTCAAGAGACCCAGTACTTC
>TRBJ1-3|TRBD1|TRBV27|.
CASKTMGQSSGNTIYF
TGTGCCAGCAAGACAATGGGACAGAGCTCTGGAAACACCATATATTTT
>TRBJ2-7|.|TRBV25-1|.
CASLSPRGEQYF
TGTGCCAGCCTTTCCCCTCGGGGAGAGCAGTACTTC
>TRBJ1-6|.|TRBV7-2|once
CASSLFWQGGSPLHF
TGTGCCAGCAGCTTATTCTGGCAGGGAGGATCACCCCTCCACTTT
>TRBJ1-2|TRBD1|TRBV6-1|.
CASRVGTGANYGYTF
TGTGCCAGCAGGGTCGGGACAGGAGCTAACTATGGCTACACCTTC
>TRBJ2-7|.|TRBV19|once
CASMGTGPGEQYF
TGTGCCAGTATGGGGACGGGTCCGGGGGAGCAGTACTTC
>TRBJ2-1|TRBD2|TRBV11-3|few
CASSSGGGNNEQFF
TGTGCCAGCAGCAGCGGGGGGGGTAACAATGAGCAGTTCTTC
>TRBJ1-2|.|TRBV23-1|.
CASSQSSGYGYTF
TGCGCCAGCAGTCAATCGAGCGGGTATGGCTACACCTTC
>TRBJ1-1|.|TRBV27|.
CASSLRPRGTEAFF
TGTGCCAGCAGTTTAAGGCCTCGGGGCACTGAAGCTTTCTTT
>TRBJ1-1|.|TRBV7-2|.
CASSRAPGRVNTEAFF
TGTGCCAGCAGCCGAGCCCCCGGGAGGGTGAACACTGAAGCTTTCTTT
>TRBJ2-7|.|TRBV28|.
CASSLGLAIAEQYF
TGTGCCAGCAGTTTGGGACTGGCAATAGCTGAGCAGTACTTC
>TRBJ1-6|.|TRBV7-6|.
CASSFGGADSPLHF
TGTGCCAGCAGCTTTGGGGGGGCAGATTCACCCCTCCACTTT
>TRBJ2-5|.|TRBV5-4|once
CASSSAVGETQYF
TGTGCCAGCAGCTCGGCCGTTGGGGAGACCCAGTACTTC
>TRBJ2-7|.|TRBV7-9|.
CASGYYEQYF
TGTGCCAGCGGCTACTACGAGCAGTACTTC
>TRBJ1-2|.|TRBV7-2|.
CASSLVAEGGYTF
TGTGCCAGCAGCTTAGTGGCTGAGGGTGGCTACACCTTC
>TRBJ2-7|.|TRBV19|.
CASSPPSTTGTYEQYF
TGTGCCAGTAGCCCTCCATCTACGACAGGCACCTACGAGCAGTACTTC
>TRBJ1-1|.|TRBV5-4|.
CASSWAGGDTEAFF
TGTGCCAGCAGCTGGGCGGGGGGGGACACTGAAGCTTTCTTT
>TRBJ2-2|.|TRBV7-9|.
CASTRGGNTGELFF
TGTGCCAGCACTAGGGGGGGAAACACCGGGGAGCTGTTTTTT
>TRBJ2-7|TRBD1|TRBV7-3|.
CASSLPSGGLLNF
TGTGCCAGCAGCTTGCCCTCAGGGGGCTTATTGAACTTC
>TRBJ1-5|TRBD1|TRBV18|.
CASSQGGQGNNQPQHF
TGTGCCAGCTCACAGGGGGGACAGGGGAACAATCAGCCCCAGCATTTT
>TRBJ1-4|TRBD1|TRBV28|.
CASSQDRDEKLFF
TGTGCCAGCAGTCAGGACAGGGATGAAAAACTGTTTTTT
>TRBJ1-5|.|TRBV28|.
CASSLPQAGENQPQHF
TGTGCCAGCAGTTTACCCCAGGCAGGGGAAAATCAGCCCCAGCATTTT
>TRBJ2-1|TRBD2|TRBV2|.
CASSELAGGRGEQFF
TGTGCCAGCAGTGAGCTCGCGGGGGGGCGTGGTGAGCAGTTCTTC
>TRBJ1-4|TRBD1|TRBV19|.
CASRSDRGRSEKLFF
TGTGCCAGTAGGAGCGACAGGGGGCGATCTGAAAAACTGTTTTTT
>TRBJ1-6|.|TRBV2|.
CASSERQSYNSPLHF
TGTGCCAGCAGTGAAAGACAGTCCTATAATTCACCCCTCCACTTT
>TRBJ2-7|TRBD1|TRBV9|.
CASSVGATGGAPYEQYF
TGTGCCAGCAGCGTAGGGGCGACAGGGGGCGCCCCCTACGAGCAGTACTTC
>TRBJ1-3|.|TRBV5-6|few
CASSFGDWTVDSGNTIYF
TGTGCCAGCAGCTTCGGGGATTGGACGGTGGATTCTGGAAACACCATATATTTT
>TRBJ2-7|.|TRBV2|once
CASSGHGGYEQYF
TGTGCCAGCAGTGGGCACGGAGGATACGAGCAGTACTTC
>TRBJ2-2|TRBD2|TRBV2|.
CASSSLADSAGELFF
TGTGCCAGCAGTTCCCTAGCGGATTCCGCCGGGGAGCTGTTTTTT
>TRBJ2-3|.|TRBV7-9|.
CASSPTGADTQYF
TGTGCCAGCAGCCCTACAGGCGCAGATACGCAGTATTTT
>TRBJ2-7|.|TRBV5-1|.
CASSPGLRLEQYF
TGCGCCAGCAGCCCGGGACTGCGGCTCGAGCAGTACTTC
>TRBJ1-4|TRBD1|TRBV5-1|.
CASSPGTGGRTNEKLFF
TGCGCCAGCAGCCCTGGGACAGGGGGAAGGACTAATGAAAAACTGTTTTTT
>TRBJ2-3|.|TRBV5-4|.
CASSRDSTGTDTQYF
TGTGCCAGCAGCCGGGACTCCACGGGAACAGATACGCAGTATTTT
>TRBJ2-1|.|TRBV5-1|.
CASSLANEQFF
TGCGCCAGCAGCTTGGCCAATGAGCAGTTCTTC
>TRBJ2-1|TRBD2|TRBV9|.
CASSATGGTSGNEQFF
TGTGCCAGCAGCGCCACCGGGGGGACTAGCGGTAATGAGCAGTTCTTC
>TRBJ1-4|.|TRBV7-6|.
CASSRFGGNEKLFF
TGTGCCAGCAGCCGATTTGGTGGGAATGAAAAACTGTTTTTT
>TRBJ2-3|TRBD2|TRBV7-6|.
CASSRTNSGGPDTQYF
TGTGCCAGCAGCCGAACCAATAGCGGGGGCCCAGATACGCAGTATTTT
>TRBJ1-5|.|TRBV6-4|.
CASSAESNQPQHF
TGTGCCAGCAGTGCAGAGAGCAATCAGCCCCAGCATTTT